This entry lists 3 T cell receptor beta chains sequenced from one sample in a study of cytomegalovirus exposure and HLA in healthy donors. PCR primers comprised 60 Vbeta and 13 Jbeta primers. Only in-frame clones appear in the TCRdb table, and some are missing; sequencing was by immunoSEQ multiplex PCR. The sample consists of approximately 98,000 clones, around 80% of them appearing once. Sequencing input: PBMCs. The source of these receptors is a man between 18 and 29 years old in good health and CMV-seropositive.

Only a few counts were recorded for this clone. The J gene is TRBJ1-6, the V gene TRBV19, with TRBD1 matching 9 bases. The J segment lost 7 bases and the V segment lost 6 bases, leaving 4 bases of the junction unmatched. The CDR3 length is 14 residues. CDR1 and CDR2 (germline): LNHDA, SQIVND (reference sequence). CDR3 DNA: TGTGCCAGTAGCCGGGACAGGGAAAATTCACCCCTCCACTTT. The encoded protein is CASSRDRENSPLHF.

This chain joins TRBV27 and TRBJ1-5; possible D gene TRBD1, 5 bases. The CDR3 covers 14 residues. V lost 4 bases and J lost 6, with 13 bases in between. Per the germline V gene, CDR1 is MNHEY and CDR2 is SMNVEV (reference sequence). The CDR3 DNA is TGTGCCAGCAGTTATTCAGGGTTCGTTCAGCCCCAGCATTTT. It is translated as CASSYSGFVQPQHF.

The chain is built from TRBV7-6 and TRBJ1-1; D is undetermined. The V end was cut by 0 bases, the J end by 4 bases, with 9 bases between. The CDR3 totals 14 residues. CDR1 and CDR2 (germline): SGHVS, FNYEAQ. CDR3 DNA sequence: TGTGCCAGCAGCTTAGCGTCCAGCGGCACTGAAGCTTTCTTT. Translated: CASSLASSGTEAFF.